Here is one T cell receptor beta chain with its context. What it binds is unknown. A much larger clone lies a single base off, so this may be a read error. The data are from a study of CD8 T cells in Susac syndrome. Germline CDR1 and CDR2: PRHDT and FYEKMQ (reference sequence). With 5 bases removed from V and 1 base from J, the gap between germline ends came to 8 bases. The CDR3 is 13 amino acids. Overall study results and limits: Only a relatively small number of individuals were included in the TCR sequencing and HLA analysis.

Treatment-naive patients with stable or active relapsing-remitting disease were the multiple sclerosis controls. Through negative isolation, CD4+ and CD8+ T cells were obtained, while TEMRA cells were enriched using FACS. Roughly 0.5 to 1 ug RNA was reverse transcribed with random hexamers. TCRdb re-called the immunoSEQ multiplex PCR reads through MiXCR, storing one row per CDR3 protein. The sample records about 300,000 distinct CDR3 sequences, 70% to 90% being singletons. This receptor was identified in a human donor with multiple sclerosis. The chain recombines TRBV13 with TRBJ2-5, with D hard to call. Specimen: CD8+ T cells from PBMCs. The CDR3 region has the DNA TGTGCCAGCAGCCCCCAGTCCCAAGAGACCCAGTACTTC. It codes for CASSPQSQETQYF.